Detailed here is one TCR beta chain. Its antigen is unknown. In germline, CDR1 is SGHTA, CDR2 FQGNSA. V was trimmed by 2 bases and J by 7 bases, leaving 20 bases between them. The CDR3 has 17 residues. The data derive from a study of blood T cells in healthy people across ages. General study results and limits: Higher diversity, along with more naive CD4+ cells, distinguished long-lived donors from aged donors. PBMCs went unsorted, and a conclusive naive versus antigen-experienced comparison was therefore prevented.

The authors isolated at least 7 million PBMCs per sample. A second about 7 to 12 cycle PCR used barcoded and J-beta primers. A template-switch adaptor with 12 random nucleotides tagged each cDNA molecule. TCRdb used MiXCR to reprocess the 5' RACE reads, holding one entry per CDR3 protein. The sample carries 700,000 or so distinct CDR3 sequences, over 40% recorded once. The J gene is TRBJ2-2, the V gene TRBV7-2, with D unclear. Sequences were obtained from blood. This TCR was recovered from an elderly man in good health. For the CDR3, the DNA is TGTGCCAGCAGCTTACAGTACTCCAGAGAAAAAGACGGGGAGCTGTTTTTT. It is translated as CASSLQYSREKDGELFF.